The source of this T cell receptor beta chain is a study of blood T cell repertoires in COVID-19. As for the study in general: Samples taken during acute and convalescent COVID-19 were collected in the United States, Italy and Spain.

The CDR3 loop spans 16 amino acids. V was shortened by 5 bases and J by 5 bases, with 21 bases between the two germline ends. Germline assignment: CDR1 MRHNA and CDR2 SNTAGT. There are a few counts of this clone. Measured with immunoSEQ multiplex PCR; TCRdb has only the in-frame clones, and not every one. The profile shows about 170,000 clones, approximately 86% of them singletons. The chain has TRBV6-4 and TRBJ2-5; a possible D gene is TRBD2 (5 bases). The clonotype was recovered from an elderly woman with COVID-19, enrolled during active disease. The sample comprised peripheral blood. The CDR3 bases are TGTGCCAGCAGTAATCCGTCTAGCAAGATAGGGGAGACCCAGTACTTC. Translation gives CASSNPSSKIGETQYF.